This T cell receptor beta chain is drawn from a study of shared clonotypes between healthy human individuals. The sample holds one count of this clone. The CDR3 totals 12 residues. CDR1 and CDR2 (germline): MDHEN, SYDVKM. Between the trimmed V and J ends, which lost 4 bases and 5 bases, there was a span of 6 bases. The repertoire was sequenced with immunoSEQ multiplex PCR; TCRdb's copy has only in-frame clones and lacks some. The repertoire holds over 1.4 million clones, with roughly 96% as singletons. The sequence came from a man aged 30 to 45 in good health. Sequenced sample: naive CD4+ T cells sorted from blood. Subset here: CD45RA+ positively selected. This rearrangement joins TRBV28 to TRBJ1-5; D is unclear. The CDR3 loop is CASSSPYQPQHF. CDR3 bases: TGTGCCAGCAGTTCCCCGTATCAGCCCCAGCATTTT.